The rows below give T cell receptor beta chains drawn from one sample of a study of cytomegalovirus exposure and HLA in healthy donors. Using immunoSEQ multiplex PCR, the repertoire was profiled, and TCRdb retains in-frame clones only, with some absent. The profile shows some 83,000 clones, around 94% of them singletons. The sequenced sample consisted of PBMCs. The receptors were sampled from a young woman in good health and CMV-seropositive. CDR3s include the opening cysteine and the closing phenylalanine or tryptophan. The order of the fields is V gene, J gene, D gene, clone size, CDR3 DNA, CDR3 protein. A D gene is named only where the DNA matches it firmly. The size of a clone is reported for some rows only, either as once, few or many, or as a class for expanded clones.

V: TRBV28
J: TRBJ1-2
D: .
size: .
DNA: TGTGCCAGCAGTTCTTCCCCAGGGGCCGGTGGCTACACCTTC
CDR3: CASSSSPGAGGYTF

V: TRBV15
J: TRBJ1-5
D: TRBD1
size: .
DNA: TGTGCCACCAGCAGAGACTACCCTGCCGGGACAGCTCTCCAGCATTTT
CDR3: CATSRDYPAGTALQHF

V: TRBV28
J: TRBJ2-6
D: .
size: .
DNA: TGTGCCAGCAGTCTAGGGGAACCCTCTGGGGCCAACGTCCTGACTTTC
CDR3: CASSLGEPSGANVLTF

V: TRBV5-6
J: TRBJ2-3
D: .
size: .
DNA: TGTGCCAGCAGCTTAGAACTACAGGTTCCCGTGGGAGATACGCAGTATTTT
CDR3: CASSLELQVPVGDTQYF

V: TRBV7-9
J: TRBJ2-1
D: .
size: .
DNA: TGTGCCAGCAGCTTAGAGAGTGAGCAGTTCTTC
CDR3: CASSLESEQFF

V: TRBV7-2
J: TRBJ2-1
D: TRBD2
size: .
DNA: TGTGCCAGCAGCTTATTATCTAGCGGGAGTGTTTCCTACAATGAGCAGTTCTTC
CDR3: CASSLLSSGSVSYNEQFF

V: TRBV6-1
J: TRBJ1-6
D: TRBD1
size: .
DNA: TGTGCCAGCAGAACAGGGGCGGTTTCACCCCTCCACTTT
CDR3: CASRTGAVSPLHF

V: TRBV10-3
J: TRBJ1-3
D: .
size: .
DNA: TGTGCCATCACCACGGGGATCCTTGGCGGAAACACCATATATTTT
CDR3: CAITTGILGGNTIYF

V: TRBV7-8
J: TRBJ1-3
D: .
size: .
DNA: TGTGCCAGCAGCGTTAGCGACTACCTACACTCTGGAAACACCATATATTTT
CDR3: CASSVSDYLHSGNTIYF

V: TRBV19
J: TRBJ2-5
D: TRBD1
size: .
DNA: TGTGCCAGTAGTAGATGGACAGGGGGTCGGGAGACCCAGTACTTC
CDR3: CASSRWTGGRETQYF

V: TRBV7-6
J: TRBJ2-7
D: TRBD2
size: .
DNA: TGTGCCAGCAGCTTAGGGACTAGCGGAGGGACCTACGAGCAGTACTTC
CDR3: CASSLGTSGGTYEQYF

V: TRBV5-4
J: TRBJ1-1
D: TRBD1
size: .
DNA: TGTGCCAGCAGCTCAAGACAGGGGGGGAGGGTTGAAGCTTTCTTT
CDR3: CASSSRQGGRVEAFF

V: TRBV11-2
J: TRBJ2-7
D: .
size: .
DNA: TGTGCCAGCAGCATAAACCCAAAGTGGTTGGAGGAGCAGTACTTC
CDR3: CASSINPKWLEEQYF

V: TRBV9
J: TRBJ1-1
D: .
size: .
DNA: TGTGCCAGCAGCGAGCCCAGTGGGGGGACTCTCATGAACACTGAAGCTTTCTTT
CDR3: CASSEPSGGTLMNTEAFF

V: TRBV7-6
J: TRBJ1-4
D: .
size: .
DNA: TGTGCCAGCAGCTTATCAGGGGTCGAAGAAAAACTGTTTTTT
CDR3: CASSLSGVEEKLFF

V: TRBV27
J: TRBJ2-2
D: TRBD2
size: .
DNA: TGTGCCAGCAGCCGCAGACTAGCGGGTACGAACACCGGGGAGCTGTTTTTT
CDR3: CASSRRLAGTNTGELFF

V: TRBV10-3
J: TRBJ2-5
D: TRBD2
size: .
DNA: TGTGCCATCAGTCCAGGACTAGCCCAAGAGACCCAGTACTTC
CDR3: CAISPGLAQETQYF

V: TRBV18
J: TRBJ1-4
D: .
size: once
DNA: TGTGCCAGCTCACCACCAGGGGATGCTGAAAAACTGTTTTTT
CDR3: CASSPPGDAEKLFF

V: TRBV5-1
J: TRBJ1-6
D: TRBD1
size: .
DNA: TGCGCCAGCAGCGCGACAGGGGATTCACCCCTCCACTTT
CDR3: CASSATGDSPLHF

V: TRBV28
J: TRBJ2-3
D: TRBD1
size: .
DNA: TGTGCCAGCCGGGACAGGATCACAGATACGCAGTATTTT
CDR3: CASRDRITDTQYF

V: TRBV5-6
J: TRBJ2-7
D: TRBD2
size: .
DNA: TGTGCCAGCAGCTTGGTCGGGGGGGCGAACGAGCAGTACTTC
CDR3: CASSLVGGANEQYF

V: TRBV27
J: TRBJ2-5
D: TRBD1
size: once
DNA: TGTGCCAGCAGTTTACAGGGGGCAGAGACCCAGTACTTC
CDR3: CASSLQGAETQYF

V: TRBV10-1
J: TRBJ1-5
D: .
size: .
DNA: TGCGCCAGCAGTGAAGGTCCAGGGCCTCAGCCCCAGCATTTT
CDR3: CASSEGPGPQPQHF

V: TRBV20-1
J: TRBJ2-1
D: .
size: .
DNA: TGCAGTGCTAGTCCGAATGAGCAGTTCTTC
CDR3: CSASPNEQFF

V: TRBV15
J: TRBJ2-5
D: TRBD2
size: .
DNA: TGTGCCACCAGCAGGTCAAAGACTAGCGGGAGGGAAGAGACCCAGTACTTC
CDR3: CATSRSKTSGREETQYF

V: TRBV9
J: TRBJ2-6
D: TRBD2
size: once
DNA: TGTGCCAGCAGCCCATCAGGGGTGGGTAGCGGGATCTTCTCTGGGGCCAACGTCCTGACTTTC
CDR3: CASSPSGVGSGIFSGANVLTF

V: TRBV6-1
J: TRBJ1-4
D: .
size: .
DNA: TGTGCCAGCAGTGTCTTTGGGAGTAATGAAAAACTGTTTTTT
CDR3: CASSVFGSNEKLFF

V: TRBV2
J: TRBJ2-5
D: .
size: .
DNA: TGTGCCAGCATCCAGGAGGCAGGGGTGGAGACCCAGTACTTC
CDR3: CASIQEAGVETQYF

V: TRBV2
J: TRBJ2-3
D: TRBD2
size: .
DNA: TGTGCCAGCAGTGATCCCCAGACTAGCGGGGGAGGAGATACGCAGTATTTT
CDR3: CASSDPQTSGGGDTQYF

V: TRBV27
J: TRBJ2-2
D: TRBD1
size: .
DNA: TGTGCCAGCAGGACCAGGGACAGAGGGACCGGGGAGCTGTTTTTT
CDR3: CASRTRDRGTGELFF

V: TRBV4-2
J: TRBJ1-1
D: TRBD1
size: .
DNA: TGTGCCAGCAGCCAAGGGAATCCCTCTACAGGGGGCTTGTACACTGAAGCTTTCTTT
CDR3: CASSQGNPSTGGLYTEAFF

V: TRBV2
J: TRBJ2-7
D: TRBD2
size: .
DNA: TGTGCCAGCAGCTTACTACTAGCGGGAGTTAGCTACGAGCAGTACTTC
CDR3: CASSLLLAGVSYEQYF

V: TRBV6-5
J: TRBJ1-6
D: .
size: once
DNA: TGTGCCAGCAGTCCCGTCGGTAATTCACCCCTCCACTTT
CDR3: CASSPVGNSPLHF

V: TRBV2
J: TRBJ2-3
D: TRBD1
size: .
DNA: TGTGCCAGCAGGCTCCCACCCGGGACAGGGGCCACAGATACGCAGTATTTT
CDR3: CASRLPPGTGATDTQYF

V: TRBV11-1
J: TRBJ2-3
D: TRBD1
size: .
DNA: TGTGCCAGCAGCCAGACACAGGGGAAAGATACGCAGTATTTT
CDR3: CASSQTQGKDTQYF

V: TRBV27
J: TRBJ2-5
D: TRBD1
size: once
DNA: TGTGCCAGCAAACAGGGGGCGGGTGTCCAAGGAACCCAGTACTTC
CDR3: CASKQGAGVQGTQYF

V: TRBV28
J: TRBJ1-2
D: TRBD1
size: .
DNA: TGTGCCAGCAGTTTGTCGACAGGGGTCTATGGCTACACCTTC
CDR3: CASSLSTGVYGYTF

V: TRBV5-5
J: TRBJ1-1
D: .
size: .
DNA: TGTGCCAGCAGCTTGGGCGGGGAAGGGCGAGCTTTCTTT
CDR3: CASSLGGEGRAFF

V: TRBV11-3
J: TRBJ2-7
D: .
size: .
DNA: TGTGCCAGCAGCTTAGTCGGAGGGAACTCCTACGAGCAGTACTTC
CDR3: CASSLVGGNSYEQYF

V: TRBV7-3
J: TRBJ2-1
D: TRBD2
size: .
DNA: TGTGCCAGCAGCCCTGGACTAGTCTACAATGAGCAGTTCTTC
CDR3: CASSPGLVYNEQFF

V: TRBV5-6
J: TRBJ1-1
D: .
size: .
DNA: TGTGCCAGCAGCTCCCGCGGCAGCTACACTGAAGCTTTCTTT
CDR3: CASSSRGSYTEAFF

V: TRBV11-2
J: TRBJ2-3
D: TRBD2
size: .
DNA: TGTGCCAGCAGCTTAGTTCCAGCGGGAGGGACAGATACGCAGTATTTT
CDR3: CASSLVPAGGTDTQYF

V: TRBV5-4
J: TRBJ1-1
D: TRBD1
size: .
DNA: TGTGCCAGCAGCTTGGAGGAGGGGGCGTACACTGAAGCTTTCTTT
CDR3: CASSLEEGAYTEAFF

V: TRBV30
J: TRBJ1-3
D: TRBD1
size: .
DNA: TGTGCCTGGAGTACAGGGGGCGCAGGAAACACCATATATTTT
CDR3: CAWSTGGAGNTIYF

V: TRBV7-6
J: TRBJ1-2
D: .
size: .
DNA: TGTGCCAGCAGCTTAGTGGGGGGAATCCACTTC
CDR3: CASSLVGGIHF

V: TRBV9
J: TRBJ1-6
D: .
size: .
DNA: TGTGCCAGCAGCGTCGGTGGGACATTGACACCCCTCCACTTT
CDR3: CASSVGGTLTPLHF

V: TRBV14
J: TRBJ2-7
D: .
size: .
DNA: TGTGCCAGCAGCCAACTGTACGAGCAGTACTTC
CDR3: CASSQLYEQYF

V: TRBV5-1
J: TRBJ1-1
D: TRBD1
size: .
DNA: TGCGCCAGCAGCGCTGTCCTAGGGGGCGGGTTCACTGAAGCTTTCTTT
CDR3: CASSAVLGGGFTEAFF

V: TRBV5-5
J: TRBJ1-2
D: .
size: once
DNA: TGTGCCAGCAGCTTGGAACTTTACGGCTACACCTTC
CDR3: CASSLELYGYTF